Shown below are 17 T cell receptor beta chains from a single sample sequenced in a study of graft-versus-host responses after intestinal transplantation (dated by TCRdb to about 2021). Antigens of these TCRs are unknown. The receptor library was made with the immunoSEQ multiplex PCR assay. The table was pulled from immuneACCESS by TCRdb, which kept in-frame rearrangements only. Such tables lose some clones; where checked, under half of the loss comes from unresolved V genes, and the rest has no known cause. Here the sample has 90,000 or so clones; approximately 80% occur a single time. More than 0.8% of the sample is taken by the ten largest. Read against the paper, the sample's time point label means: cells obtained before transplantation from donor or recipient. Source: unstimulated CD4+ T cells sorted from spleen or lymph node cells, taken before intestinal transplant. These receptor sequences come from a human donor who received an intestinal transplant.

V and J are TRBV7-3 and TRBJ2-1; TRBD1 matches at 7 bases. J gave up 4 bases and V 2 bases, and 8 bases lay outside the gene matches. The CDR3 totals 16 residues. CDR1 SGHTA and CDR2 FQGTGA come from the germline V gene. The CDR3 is CASSLEGATTYNEQFF. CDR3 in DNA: TGTGCCAGCAGCTTAGAGGGGGCTACGACGTACAATGAGCAGTTCTTC.

The CDR3: CASSPGLAEQFF. CDR3 sequence (DNA): TGTGCCAGCAGCCCGGGGTTGGCTGAGCAGTTCTTC. The chain joins TRBV7-2 to TRBJ2-1; D possibly corresponds to TRBD2 (5 bases). V was shortened by 5 bases and J by 9 bases, with 11 bases between the two germline ends. Germline assignment: CDR1 SGHTA and CDR2 FQGNSA. CDR3 length equals 12 residues.

For the CDR3, the DNA is TGTGCCAGCAGCGTAGATGGGGAGCGGGAGCAGTACTTC. It codes for CASSVDGEREQYF. The V and J genes are TRBV9 and TRBJ2-7, with D perhaps matching TRBD2 (5 bases). The CDR3 totals 13 residues. The germline V gene encodes CDR1 SGDLS and CDR2 YYNGEE. V was pared by 0 bases and J by 7 bases, with 11 bases between.

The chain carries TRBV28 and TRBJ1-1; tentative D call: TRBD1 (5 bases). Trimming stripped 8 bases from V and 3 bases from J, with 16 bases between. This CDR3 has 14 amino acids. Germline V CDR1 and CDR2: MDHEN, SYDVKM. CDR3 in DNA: TGTGCCAGCTGCGAGGGAGGGGCTCACACTGAAGCTTTCTTT. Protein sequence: CASCEGGAHTEAFF. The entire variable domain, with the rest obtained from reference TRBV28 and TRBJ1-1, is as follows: DVKVTQSSRYLVKRTGEKVFLECVQDMDHENMFWYRQDPGLGLRLIYFSYDVKMKEKGDIPEGYSVSREKKERFSLILESASTNQTSMYLCASCEGGAHTEAFFGQGTRLTVV.

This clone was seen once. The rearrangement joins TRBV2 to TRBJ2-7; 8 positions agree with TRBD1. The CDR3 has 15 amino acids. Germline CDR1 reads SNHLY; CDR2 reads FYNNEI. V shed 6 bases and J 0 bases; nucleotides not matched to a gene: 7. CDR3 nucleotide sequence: TGTGCCAGCAGGGCCCGGACAGGGAGCTCCTACGAGCAGTACTTC. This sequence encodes CASRARTGSSYEQYF.

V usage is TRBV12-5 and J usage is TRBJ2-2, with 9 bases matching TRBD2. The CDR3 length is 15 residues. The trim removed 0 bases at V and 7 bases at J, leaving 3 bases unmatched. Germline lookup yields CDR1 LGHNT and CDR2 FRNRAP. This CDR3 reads CASGLVLSGSGELFF. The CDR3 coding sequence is TGTGCTAGTGGTTTGGTACTTAGCGGGAGCGGGGAGCTGTTTTTT.

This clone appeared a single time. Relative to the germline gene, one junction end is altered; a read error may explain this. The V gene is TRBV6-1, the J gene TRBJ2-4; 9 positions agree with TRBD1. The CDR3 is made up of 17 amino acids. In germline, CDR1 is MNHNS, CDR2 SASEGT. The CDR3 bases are TGTGCCAGCAATGAATGGTACGACAGGGGGGTCAAAAACATTCAGTACTTC. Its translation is CASNEWYDRGVKNIQYF.

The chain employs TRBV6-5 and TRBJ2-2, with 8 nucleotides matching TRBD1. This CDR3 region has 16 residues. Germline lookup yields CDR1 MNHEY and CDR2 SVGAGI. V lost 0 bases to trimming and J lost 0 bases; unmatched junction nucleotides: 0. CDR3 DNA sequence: TGTGCCAGCAGTTACTCGACAGGGGCGAACACCGGGGAGCTGTTTTTT. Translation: CASSYSTGANTGELFF.

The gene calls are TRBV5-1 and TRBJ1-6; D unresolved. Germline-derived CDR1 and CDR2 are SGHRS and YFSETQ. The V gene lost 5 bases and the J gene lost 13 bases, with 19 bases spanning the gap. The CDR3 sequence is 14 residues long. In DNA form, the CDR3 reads TGCGCCAGCAGGATGGGAGATACGGAGTCCCCCCTCCACTTT. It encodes CASRMGDTESPLHF. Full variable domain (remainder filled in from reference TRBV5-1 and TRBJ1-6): KAGVTQTPRYLIKTRGQQVTLSCSPISGHRSVSWYQQTPGQGLQFLFEYFSETQRNKGNFPGRFSGRQFSNSRSEMNVSTLELGDSALYLCASRMGDTESPLHFGNGTRLTVT.

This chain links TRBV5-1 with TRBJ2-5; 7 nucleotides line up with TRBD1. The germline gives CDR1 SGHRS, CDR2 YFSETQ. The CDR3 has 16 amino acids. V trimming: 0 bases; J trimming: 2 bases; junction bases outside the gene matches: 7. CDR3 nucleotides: TGCGCCAGCAGCTTGGGACAGGGAACTTCGCAAGAGACCCAGTACTTC. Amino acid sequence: CASSLGQGTSQETQYF.

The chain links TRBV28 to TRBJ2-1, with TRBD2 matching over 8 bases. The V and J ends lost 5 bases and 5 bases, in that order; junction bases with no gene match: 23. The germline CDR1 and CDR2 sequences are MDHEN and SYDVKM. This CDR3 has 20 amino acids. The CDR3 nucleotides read TGTGCCAGCAGTCGACACCATAGCGGGATCCGTGCTAGGTGGAACAATGAGCAGTTCTTC. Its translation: CASSRHHSGIRARWNNEQFF.

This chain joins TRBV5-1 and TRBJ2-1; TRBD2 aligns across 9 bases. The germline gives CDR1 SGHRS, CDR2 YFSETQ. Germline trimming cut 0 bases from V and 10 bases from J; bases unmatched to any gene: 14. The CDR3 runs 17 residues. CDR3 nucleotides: TGCGCCAGCAGCTTGGCCATGTCTAGCGGGGACTGGAGCGAGCAGTTCTTC. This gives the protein CASSLAMSSGDWSEQFF. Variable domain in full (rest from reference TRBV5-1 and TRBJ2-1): KAGVTQTPRYLIKTRGQQVTLSCSPISGHRSVSWYQQTPGQGLQFLFEYFSETQRNKGNFPGRFSGRQFSNSRSEMNVSTLELGDSALYLCASSLAMSSGDWSEQFFGPGTRLTVL.

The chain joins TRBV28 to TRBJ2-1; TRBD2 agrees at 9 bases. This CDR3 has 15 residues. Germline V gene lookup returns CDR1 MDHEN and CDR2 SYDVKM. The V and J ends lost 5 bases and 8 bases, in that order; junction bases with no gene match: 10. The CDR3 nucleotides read TGTGCCAGCAGTCCCCCGTTTAGCGGGAGTGATGAGCAGTTCTTC. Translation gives CASSPPFSGSDEQFF.

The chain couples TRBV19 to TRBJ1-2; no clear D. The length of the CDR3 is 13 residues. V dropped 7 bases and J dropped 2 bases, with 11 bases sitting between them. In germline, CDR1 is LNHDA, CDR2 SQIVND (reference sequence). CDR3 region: CASTPGGNYGYTF. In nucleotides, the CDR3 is TGTGCCAGTACCCCCGGAGGGAACTATGGCTACACCTTC.

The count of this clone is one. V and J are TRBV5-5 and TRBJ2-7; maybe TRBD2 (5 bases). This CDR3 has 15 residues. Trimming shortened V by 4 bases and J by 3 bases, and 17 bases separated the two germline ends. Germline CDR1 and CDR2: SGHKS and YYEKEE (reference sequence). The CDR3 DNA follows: TGTGCCAGCAGCCGTACAGCGGCCGGAGGCTACGAGCAGTACTTC. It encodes CASSRTAAGGYEQYF.

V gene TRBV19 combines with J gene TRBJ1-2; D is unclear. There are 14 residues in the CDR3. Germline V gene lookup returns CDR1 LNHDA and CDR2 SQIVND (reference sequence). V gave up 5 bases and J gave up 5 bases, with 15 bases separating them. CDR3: CASSPGPLPYGYTF. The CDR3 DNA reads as TGTGCCAGTAGTCCCGGTCCGTTGCCGTATGGCTACACCTTC.

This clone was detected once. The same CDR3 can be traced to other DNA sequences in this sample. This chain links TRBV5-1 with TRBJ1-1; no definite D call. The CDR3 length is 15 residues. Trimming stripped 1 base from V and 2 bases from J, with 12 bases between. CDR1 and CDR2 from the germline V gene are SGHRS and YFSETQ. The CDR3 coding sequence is TGCGCCAGCAGCTTGTTCGGGGAAGGAAACACTGAAGCTTTCTTT. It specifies CASSLFGEGNTEAFF. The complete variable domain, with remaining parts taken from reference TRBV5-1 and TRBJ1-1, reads KAGVTQTPRYLIKTRGQQVTLSCSPISGHRSVSWYQQTPGQGLQFLFEYFSETQRNKGNFPGRFSGRQFSNSRSEMNVSTLELGDSALYLCASSLFGEGNTEAFFGQGTRLTVV.